This TCR beta chain was documented in a study of STAT3 mutations in large granular lymphocyte leukemia. Looking at the study overall: Immunosuppressive therapy was given to more than half of T-LGLL patients. Findings and caveats of the study: In several patients, dominant TCR clone burden exceeded STAT3 mutant burden, suggesting STAT3 mutation arose secondarily. At least one immunodominant TCR beta clonotype appeared in every T-cell large granular lymphocyte leukemia patient.

Sequencing was performed with immunoSEQ multiplex PCR; in TCRdb, only in-frame clones are kept and a portion is missing. The sample contains several thousand clones, 91% of which appear only once. This clone has just a few counts. Its cognate antigen is unknown. The germline V gene encodes CDR1 MRHNA and CDR2 SNTAGT. The CDR3 covers 14 residues. Trimming cost V 0 bases and J 3 bases, with 5 bases left between them. Sequencing input: peripheral blood mononuclear cells. The chain couples TRBV6-4 to TRBJ2-2; D might be TRBD1 or TRBD2, each matching 5 bases. This clonotype was obtained from a man aged 45-65 years with T-cell large granular lymphocyte leukemia. Some clones in this sample may be carry-over from other donors' samples. This CDR3 reads CASSDSGDTGELFF. For the CDR3, the DNA is TGTGCCAGCAGTGACTCGGGGGACACCGGGGAGCTGTTTTTT.